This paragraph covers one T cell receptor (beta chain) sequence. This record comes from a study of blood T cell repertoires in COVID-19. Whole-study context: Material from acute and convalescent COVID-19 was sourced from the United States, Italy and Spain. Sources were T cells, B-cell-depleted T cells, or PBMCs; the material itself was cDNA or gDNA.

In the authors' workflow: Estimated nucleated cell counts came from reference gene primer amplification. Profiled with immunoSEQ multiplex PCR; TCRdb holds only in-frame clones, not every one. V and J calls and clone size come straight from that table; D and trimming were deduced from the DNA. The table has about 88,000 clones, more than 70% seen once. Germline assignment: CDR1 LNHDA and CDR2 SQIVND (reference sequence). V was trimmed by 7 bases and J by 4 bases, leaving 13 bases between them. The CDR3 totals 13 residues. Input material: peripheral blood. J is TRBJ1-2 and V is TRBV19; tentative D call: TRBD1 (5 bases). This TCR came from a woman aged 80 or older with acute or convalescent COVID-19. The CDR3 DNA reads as TGTGCCAGTACCTCGTCGGGGGGCTATGGCTACACCTTC. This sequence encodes CASTSSGGYGYTF.